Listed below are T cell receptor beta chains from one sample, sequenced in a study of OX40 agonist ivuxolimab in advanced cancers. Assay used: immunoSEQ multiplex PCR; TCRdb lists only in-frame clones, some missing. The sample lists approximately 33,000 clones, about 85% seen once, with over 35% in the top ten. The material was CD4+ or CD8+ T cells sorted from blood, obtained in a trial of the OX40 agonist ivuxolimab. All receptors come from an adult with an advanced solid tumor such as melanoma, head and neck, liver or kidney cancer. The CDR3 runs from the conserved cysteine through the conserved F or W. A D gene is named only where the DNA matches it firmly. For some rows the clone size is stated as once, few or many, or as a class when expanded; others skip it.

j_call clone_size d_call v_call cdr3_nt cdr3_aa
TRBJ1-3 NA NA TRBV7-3 TGTGCCAGCAGCCCAGCAGGCTCTGGAAACACCATATATTTT CASSPAGSGNTIYF
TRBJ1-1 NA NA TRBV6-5 TGTGCCAGCAGTTACTCGGGGCAGGGGAACACTGAAGCTTTCTTT CASSYSGQGNTEAFF
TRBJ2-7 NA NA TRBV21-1 TGTGCCAGCTTGGAGTCGGTGAGGCCTTACGAGCAGTACTTC CASLESVRPYEQYF
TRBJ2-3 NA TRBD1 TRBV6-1 TGTGCCAGCAGTGACGAGGGGACAGGGGGACCAGATACGCAGTATTTT CASSDEGTGGPDTQYF
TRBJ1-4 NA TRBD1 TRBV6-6 TGTGCCAGCAGGCACCCCGGACAGGGGGATGAAAAACTGTTTTTT CASRHPGQGDEKLFF
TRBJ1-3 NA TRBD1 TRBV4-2 TGTGCCAGCAGCCCAGAGGGACAGGGGGTTGGAAACACCATATATTTT CASSPEGQGVGNTIYF
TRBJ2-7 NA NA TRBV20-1 TGCAGTGCTAGTAGGGGTTTCGAGCAGTACTTC CSASRGFEQYF
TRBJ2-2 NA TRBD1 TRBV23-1 TGCGCCAGCAGTCAAGTCCCGGGACAGGGGGCTGAGAACACCGGGGAGCTGTTTTTT CASSQVPGQGAENTGELFF
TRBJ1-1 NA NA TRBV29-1 TGCAGCGTTGACCGGGACACTGAAGCTTTCTTT CSVDRDTEAFF
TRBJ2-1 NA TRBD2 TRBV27 TGTGCCAGCAGTCCTCTCGGACTAGCGGGACCCCACAATGAGCAGTTCTTC CASSPLGLAGPHNEQFF
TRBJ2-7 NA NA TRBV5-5 TGTGCCAGCAGCCCTCGGGACTCTGTCGTCGAGCAGTACTTC CASSPRDSVVEQYF
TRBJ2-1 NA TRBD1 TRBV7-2 TGTGCCAGCAGCCCTCGACAGGGGAGAGGCAATGAGCAGTTCTTC CASSPRQGRGNEQFF
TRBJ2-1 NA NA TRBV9 TGTGCCAGCAGCCCAGGACGTGAGCAGTTCTTC CASSPGREQFF
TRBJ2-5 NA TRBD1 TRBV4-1 TGCGCCAGCAGCCATCTCAAGGGGACAGACGGGACCCAGTACTTC CASSHLKGTDGTQYF
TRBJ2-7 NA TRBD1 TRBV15 TGTGCCACCAGCAGAGATCTAGGGACAGCGTCCTACGAGCAGTACTTC CATSRDLGTASYEQYF
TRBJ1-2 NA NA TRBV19 TGTGCCAGTAGTATAGGAGGTGACTATGGCTACACCTTC CASSIGGDYGYTF
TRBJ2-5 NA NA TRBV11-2 TGTGCCAGCAGCTTAGCCCCGAAAGTTTGGGAGACCCAGTACTTC CASSLAPKVWETQYF
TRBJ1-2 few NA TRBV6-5 TGTGCCAGCAGTTTATCGAGAGGGCTCCTCAATGGCTACACCTTC CASSLSRGLLNGYTF
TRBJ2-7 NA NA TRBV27 TGTGCCAGCAGTTGGTCCGCAGACTCCTACGAGCAGTACTTC CASSWSADSYEQYF
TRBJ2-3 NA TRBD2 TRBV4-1 TGCGCCAGCAGCCCCCTAGCGGGGGGGGGCACAGATACGCAGTATTTT CASSPLAGGGTDTQYF
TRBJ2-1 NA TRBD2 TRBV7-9 TGTGCCAGCAGCATTAACCGACTAGCGGGAATTGCCAATGAGCAGTTCTTC CASSINRLAGIANEQFF
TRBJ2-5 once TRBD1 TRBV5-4 TGTGCCAGCAGCACCCCGGGACAGCAAGAGACCCAGTACTTC CASSTPGQQETQYF
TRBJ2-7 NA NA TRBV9 TGTGCCAGCAGCGGGGGGTTGGGCGGAAGGGACGAGCAGTACTTC CASSGGLGGRDEQYF
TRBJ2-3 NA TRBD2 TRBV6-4 TGTGCCAGCAGTGACGGGGCGGGAGGGCCTACAGATACGCAGTATTTT CASSDGAGGPTDTQYF
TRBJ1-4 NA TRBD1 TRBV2 TGTGCCAGCAGTGAGTTCAGGGGGAGTGAAAAACTGTTTTTT CASSEFRGSEKLFF
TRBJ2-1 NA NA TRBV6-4 TGTGCCAGCAGTTCACTAGGGGGGACGAACAATGAGCAGTTCTTC CASSSLGGTNNEQFF
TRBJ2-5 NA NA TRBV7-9 TGTGCCAGCAGCTTAGTTCTTCCCATAGAGACCCAGTACTTC CASSLVLPIETQYF
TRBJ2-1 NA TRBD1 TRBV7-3 TGTGCCAGCAGTCGGGACAGCTCCTACAATGAGCAGTTCTTC CASSRDSSYNEQFF
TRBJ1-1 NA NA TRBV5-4 TGTGCCAGCAGCTTTGGTGACACTGAAGCTTTCTTT CASSFGDTEAFF
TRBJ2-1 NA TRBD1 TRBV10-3 TGTGCCATCAGCACACAGGGGAATGAGCAGTTCTTC CAISTQGNEQFF
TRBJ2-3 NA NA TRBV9 TGTGCCAGCAGCGTCCAGGGGCAAGTCACAGATACGCAGTATTTT CASSVQGQVTDTQYF
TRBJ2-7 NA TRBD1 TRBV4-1 TGCGCCAGCAGCCAAGGACAGGGGGCCCACGAGCAGTACTTC CASSQGQGAHEQYF
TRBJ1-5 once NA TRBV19 TGTGCCAGTAGTATAGAAGGGGCGCATCAGCCCCAGCATTTT CASSIEGAHQPQHF
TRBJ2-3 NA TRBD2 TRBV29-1 TGCAGCGTTGTAGGACTAGCGGGAGGGCCTTTTAAGTATTTT CSVVGLAGGPFKYF
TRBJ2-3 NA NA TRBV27 TGTGCCAGCAGTTTATTCGTGGGCACAGATACGCAGTATTTT CASSLFVGTDTQYF
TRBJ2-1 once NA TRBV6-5 TGTGCCAGCAGTTACTCATACAATGAGCAGTTCTTC CASSYSYNEQFF